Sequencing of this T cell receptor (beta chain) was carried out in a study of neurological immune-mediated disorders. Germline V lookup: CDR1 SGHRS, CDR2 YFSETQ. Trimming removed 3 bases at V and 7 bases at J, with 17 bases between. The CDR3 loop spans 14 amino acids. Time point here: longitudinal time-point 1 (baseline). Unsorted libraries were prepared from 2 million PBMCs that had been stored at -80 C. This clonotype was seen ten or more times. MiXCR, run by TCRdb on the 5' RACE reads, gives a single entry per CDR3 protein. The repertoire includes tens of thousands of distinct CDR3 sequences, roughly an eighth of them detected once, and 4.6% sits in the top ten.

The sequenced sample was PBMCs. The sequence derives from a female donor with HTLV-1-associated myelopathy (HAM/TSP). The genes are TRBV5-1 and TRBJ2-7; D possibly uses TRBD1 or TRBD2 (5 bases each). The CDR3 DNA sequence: TGCGCCAGCAGCTCGTGGGACCCCCAATTGGAGCAGTACTTC. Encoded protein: CASSSWDPQLEQYF.